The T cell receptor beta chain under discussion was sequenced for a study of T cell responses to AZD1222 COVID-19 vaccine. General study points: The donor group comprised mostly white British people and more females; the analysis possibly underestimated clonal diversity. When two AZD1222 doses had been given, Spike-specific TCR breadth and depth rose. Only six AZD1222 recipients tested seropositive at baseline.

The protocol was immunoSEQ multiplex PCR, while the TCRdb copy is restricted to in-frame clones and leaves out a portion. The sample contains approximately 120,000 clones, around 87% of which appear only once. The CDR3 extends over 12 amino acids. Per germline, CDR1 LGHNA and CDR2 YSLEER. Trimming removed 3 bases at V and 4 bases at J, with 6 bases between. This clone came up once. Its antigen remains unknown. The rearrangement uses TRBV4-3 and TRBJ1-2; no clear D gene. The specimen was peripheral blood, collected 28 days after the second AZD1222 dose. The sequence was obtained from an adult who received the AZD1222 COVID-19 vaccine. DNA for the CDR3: TGCGCCAGCAGCCAGACGGGCTATGGCTACACCTTC. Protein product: CASSQTGYGYTF.